This TCR beta chain was sequenced during a study of OX40 agonist ivuxolimab in advanced cancers. Study in general: Therapy given before enrollment (anti-PD-1, anti-PD-L1 or anti-CTLA-4) was allowed, and around 40% had some.

This clone was counted a single time. Sequencing was performed with immunoSEQ multiplex PCR; in TCRdb, only in-frame clones are kept and a portion is missing. The sample shows approximately 71,000 clones, over 80% of them seen only once. The CDR3 sequence is 15 residues long. The specimen was CD4+ or CD8+ T cells sorted from blood, collected in a trial of the OX40 agonist ivuxolimab. This clonotype originated in an adult with an advanced solid tumor such as melanoma, head and neck, liver or kidney cancer. The V and J genes are TRBV21-1 and TRBJ1-5. TRBV21-1 is a listed pseudogene. CDR3 DNA: TGTGCCAGCAGCGGGGGGCAGGATAGAAATCAGCCCCAGCATTTT. Translating gives CASSGGQDRNQPQHF.